These T cell receptor beta chains were read from a single sample in a study of T cell responses to AZD1222 COVID-19 vaccine. Clones were read by immunoSEQ multiplex PCR, and TCRdb kept only the in-frame ones, dropping some. The sample holds around 180,000 clones; approximately 94% are singletons and the top ten take around 1.6%. The sample consisted of peripheral blood, taken 28 days after the second AZD1222 dose. These receptor sequences come from an adult who received the AZD1222 COVID-19 vaccine. Both conserved end residues are part of each CDR3. The order of the fields is J gene, V gene, D gene, clone size, CDR3 protein, CDR3 DNA. The D gene is left open where the match is weak. Clone size appears in some rows only: once, few, many, or a class for an expanded clone.

TRBJ2-2,TRBV5-6,TRBD2,NA,CASSLGSGTFVGGELFF,TGTGCCAGCAGCTTGGGTAGCGGGACTTTCGTTGGAGGGGAGCTGTTTTTT
TRBJ2-3,TRBV15,NA,NA,CATSRTRGTGTDTQYF,TGTGCCACCAGCAGGACGAGAGGGACCGGCACAGATACGCAGTATTTT
TRBJ2-5,TRBV5-1,NA,NA,CASSLALGAETQYF,TGCGCCAGCAGCTTGGCCTTGGGCGCGGAGACCCAGTACTTC
TRBJ1-6,TRBV19,NA,NA,CASQGGIKTYNSPLHF,TGTGCCTCCCAGGGTGGGATAAAGACCTATAATTCACCCCTCCACTTT
TRBJ2-7,TRBV12-3/TRBV12-4,NA,NA,CASSFQSSYEQYF,TGTGCCAGCAGTTTTCAGAGCTCCTACGAGCAGTACTTC
TRBJ2-5,TRBV6-5,NA,NA,CASGRAARETQYF,TGTGCCAGCGGCCGGGCGGCCCGAGAGACCCAGTACTTC
TRBJ1-1,TRBV5-6,TRBD1,NA,CASSFTGAGDTEAFF,TGTGCCAGCAGCTTCACAGGGGCGGGAGACACTGAAGCTTTCTTT
TRBJ1-5,TRBV4-1,TRBD1,NA,CASSQGGTGGNQPQHF,TGCGCCAGCAGCCAAGGCGGGACAGGGGGAAATCAGCCCCAGCATTTT
TRBJ1-2,TRBV19,NA,NA,CASSIQGRPVGNYGYTF,TGTGCCAGTAGTATTCAGGGGCGGCCTGTAGGTAACTATGGCTACACCTTC
TRBJ2-5,TRBV30,TRBD2,NA,CAFRGGGQETQYF,TGTGCCTTTAGAGGCGGGGGCCAAGAGACCCAGTACTTC
TRBJ2-1,TRBV15,TRBD1,NA,CATSRDAVTGGNEQFF,TGTGCCACCAGCAGAGATGCGGTGACAGGGGGCAATGAGCAGTTCTTC
TRBJ2-2,TRBV14,NA,few,CASSLGILEELFF,TGTGCCAGCAGCCTCGGGATTCTGGAGGAGCTGTTTTTT
TRBJ1-2,TRBV7-9,TRBD1,NA,CASSPPRPGQEGYTF,TGTGCCAGCAGCCCGCCCCGCCCGGGACAGGAGGGCTACACCTTC
TRBJ2-3,TRBV2,NA,NA,CASSGHTQYF,TGTGCCAGCAGTGGGCATACGCAGTATTTT
TRBJ1-6,TRBV3-1/TRBV3-2,TRBD1,NA,CASSLRGTGSSPLHF,TGTGCCAGCAGCCTAAGGGGGACAGGGAGTTCACCCCTCCACTTT
TRBJ1-5,TRBV10-2,NA,NA,CASSEGNQPQHF,TGCGCCAGCAGTGAAGGGAATCAGCCCCAGCATTTT
TRBJ1-5,TRBV18,TRBD1,NA,CASSQQGASNQPQHF,TGTGCCAGCTCCCAACAGGGGGCAAGCAATCAGCCCCAGCATTTT
TRBJ2-5,TRBV7-2,NA,NA,CASSLVGAETQYF,TGTGCCAGCAGCTTAGTAGGAGCGGAGACCCAGTACTTC
TRBJ1-1,TRBV28,NA,NA,CASSLVRVNTEAFF,TGTGCCAGCAGTTTAGTAAGGGTGAACACTGAAGCTTTCTTT
TRBJ1-2,TRBV9,NA,few,CASSVPRDGANYGYTF,TGTGCCAGCAGCGTACCCCGGGACGGAGCTAACTATGGCTACACCTTC
TRBJ1-4,TRBV19,TRBD1,NA,CASSIEGTGEDEKLFF,TGTGCCAGTAGTATAGAAGGGACAGGGGAAGATGAAAAACTGTTTTTT
TRBJ2-1,TRBV7-9,NA,NA,CASSLNPNEQFF,TGTGCCAGCAGCTTAAACCCCAATGAGCAGTTCTTC
TRBJ1-2,TRBV14,TRBD1,NA,CASSQDRGNYGYTF,TGTGCCAGCAGCCAAGACAGGGGGAACTATGGCTACACCTTC
TRBJ2-5,TRBV24-1,NA,NA,CATSDWDRDLGDQYF,TGTGCCACCAGTGATTGGGATCGGGACCTTGGGGACCAGTACTTC
TRBJ1-1,TRBV27,TRBD1,NA,CASSSTTGGIANTEAFF,TGTGCCAGCAGTTCCACTACAGGGGGAATTGCGAACACTGAAGCTTTCTTT
TRBJ1-6,TRBV5-1,NA,few,CASSLGLPMLPLHF,TGCGCCAGCAGCTTAGGACTCCCCATGTTACCCCTCCACTTT
TRBJ2-5,TRBV5-1,TRBD2,NA,CASSSGGRRGEETQYF,TGCGCCAGCAGCTCGGGCGGGAGGCGGGGGGAAGAGACCCAGTACTTC
TRBJ1-6,TRBV11-3,NA,NA,CASSLSSVSNSPLHF,TGTGCCAGCAGCCTATCATCCGTTTCGAATTCACCCCTCCACTTT
TRBJ1-1,TRBV19,NA,NA,CASSSGVNTEAFF,TGTGCCAGTAGTTCAGGGGTCAACACTGAAGCTTTCTTT
TRBJ2-1,TRBV28,TRBD2,NA,CASRHSGSPYNEQFF,TGTGCCAGCAGACATAGCGGGAGTCCCTACAATGAGCAGTTCTTC
TRBJ1-6,TRBV30,NA,NA,CAWSVDLPLHF,TGTGCCTGGAGTGTAGACCTACCCCTCCACTTT
TRBJ1-1,TRBV19,NA,NA,CASNQWRGELGSSTEAFF,TGTGCCAGTAACCAATGGAGGGGGGAGCTTGGATCGAGCACTGAAGCTTTCTTT
TRBJ2-1,TRBV19,NA,NA,CATRGTYNEQFF,TGTGCCACTAGGGGTACCTACAATGAGCAGTTCTTC
TRBJ2-3,TRBV15,TRBD1,once,CATSSYRDRSTDTQYF,TGTGCCACCAGCAGCTACCGGGACAGATCCACAGATACGCAGTATTTT
TRBJ2-7,TRBV13,TRBD2,NA,CASSPTGGNEQYF,TGTGCCAGCAGCCCGACGGGGGGTAATGAGCAGTACTTC
TRBJ2-7,TRBV7-6,TRBD2,NA,CASSLDGGGTYEQYF,TGTGCCAGCAGCTTAGATGGGGGGGGGACCTACGAGCAGTACTTC
TRBJ1-4,TRBV2,NA,NA,CASKLQGANEKLFF,TGTGCCAGCAAGCTCCAGGGTGCTAATGAAAAACTGTTTTTT
TRBJ2-3,TRBV5-6,NA,NA,CASSLAPTDTQYF,TGTGCCAGCAGCTTGGCCCCCACAGATACGCAGTATTTT
TRBJ1-2,TRBV15,NA,NA,CATSRDRGTLGYTF,TGTGCCACCAGCAGAGACCGTGGGACGCTAGGCTACACCTTC
TRBJ2-2,TRBV15,NA,few,CATSRNQKWTDTGELFF,TGTGCCACCAGCAGAAACCAAAAATGGACCGACACCGGGGAGCTGTTTTTT
TRBJ2-3,TRBV7-9,NA,NA,CASSLAQRGDTDTQYF,TGTGCCAGCAGCTTAGCGCAGAGGGGGGACACAGATACGCAGTATTTT
TRBJ2-7,TRBV6-2/TRBV6-3,NA,NA,CASSRGVSGYEQYF,TGTGCCAGCAGTCGGGGAGTTTCTGGCTACGAGCAGTACTTC
TRBJ2-1,TRBV28,NA,NA,CASSLSEYNEQFF,TGTGCCAGCAGTTTATCGGAGTACAATGAGCAGTTCTTC
TRBJ1-5,TRBV2,NA,NA,CASSGVNQPQHF,TGTGCCAGCAGTGGAGTCAATCAGCCCCAGCATTTT
TRBJ1-4,TRBV29-1,TRBD1,NA,CSATGGATNEKLFF,TGCAGCGCCACAGGGGGTGCAACTAATGAAAAACTGTTTTTT
TRBJ2-2,TRBV13,TRBD2,NA,CASSFWASGRAGELFF,TGTGCCAGCAGCTTTTGGGCTAGCGGGAGAGCCGGGGAGCTGTTTTTT
TRBJ2-1,TRBV10-2,TRBD2,NA,CASSESYSVAGGDNEQFF,TGCGCCAGCAGTGAGTCTTACTCCGTAGCGGGGGGCGATAATGAGCAGTTCTTC
TRBJ2-1,TRBV15,NA,NA,CATSRDPEGGRNEQFF,TGTGCCACCAGCAGAGACCCTGAGGGGGGACGGAATGAGCAGTTCTTC
TRBJ2-1,TRBV7-6,TRBD2,NA,CASSPRLAGDYNEQFF,TGTGCCAGCAGCCCCAGACTAGCGGGAGACTACAATGAGCAGTTCTTC
TRBJ1-1,TRBV25-1,NA,NA,CASSESTGSHQAFF,TGTGCCAGCAGTGAATCGACAGGCAGCCACCAAGCTTTCTTT
TRBJ2-1,TRBV7-6,NA,once,CASSQGEGFWNEQFF,TGTGCCAGCAGCCAGGGGGAGGGATTCTGGAATGAGCAGTTCTTC
TRBJ2-5,TRBV13,NA,once,CASSRGREETQYF,TGTGCCAGCAGCCGGGGGCGAGAAGAGACCCAGTACTTC